This entry lists 32 T cell receptor beta chains sequenced from one sample in a study of T-cell reconstitution after alpha-beta-depleted transplantation in children. TCRbeta library preparation incorporated unique molecular identifiers. TCRdb processed the PCR reads anew with MiXCR; each CDR3 protein has one entry. The data contain 610,000 or so distinct CDR3 sequences, over 20% of them singletons. The material was PBMCs, obtained before TCRalphabeta/CD19-depleted stem cell transplant. These receptors were collected from a boy younger than two with Wiskott-Aldrich syndrome, due to receive a stem cell transplant.

V is TRBV10-3 and J is TRBJ2-4; 12 bases map to TRBD2. In germline, CDR1 is ENHRY, CDR2 SYGVKD. The CDR3 is made up of 12 amino acids. V lost 8 bases, J lost 16 bases, and 9 bases stayed unmatched. The CDR3 nucleotides are TGTGCCATCGGCGGACTAGCGGGAATCTCTTACTTC. Amino acids: CAIGGLAGISYF.

The CDR3 bases are TGTGCCAGCAGTATTCCAAACAGGGACACTGAAGCTTTCTTT. It yields the protein CASSIPNRDTEAFF. This rearrangement joins TRBV12-3 or TRBV12-4 to TRBJ1-1, with D perhaps matching TRBD1 (6 bases). V was shortened by 5 bases and J by 3 bases, with 13 bases between the two germline ends. The CDR3 runs to 14 residues.

The genes are TRBV12-3 or TRBV12-4 and TRBJ2-3, with 7 positions matching TRBD1. Germline trimming cut 5 bases from V and 11 bases from J; bases unmatched to any gene: 16. The CDR3 is 15 amino acids. This chain's CDR3 is CASSPLPDRPAGQYF. The CDR3 DNA follows: TGTGCCAGCAGTCCCTTACCGGACAGGCCGGCTGGGCAGTATTTT.

The chain uses TRBV4-1 and TRBJ2-7; 9 nucleotides align to TRBD2. Trimming removed 1 base from V and 1 base from J; junction bases left unmatched: 11. CDR3 length: 18 amino acids. Per the germline V gene, CDR1 is MGHRA and CDR2 is YSYEKL. CDR3 protein: CASSQAGGSGSHSYEQYF. As DNA, the CDR3 is TGCGCCAGCAGCCAAGCGGGGGGTAGCGGGAGTCATTCCTACGAGCAGTACTTC.

This clonotype came up many times. The rearrangement uses TRBV30 and TRBJ2-3; perhaps TRBD2 as D (6 bases). Germline V gene sequence: CDR1 GTSNPN, CDR2 SVGIG (reference sequence). V was trimmed by 4 bases and J by 0 bases, leaving 11 bases between them. The CDR3 length is 14 residues. The CDR3 here is CAWTSGTSTDTQYF. CDR3 DNA sequence: TGTGCCTGGACCTCCGGGACTAGCACAGATACGCAGTATTTT.

This clonotype was seen a handful of times. This chain connects TRBV5-1 to TRBJ2-2, with TRBD2 matching over 7 bases. Germline values: CDR1 SGHRS, CDR2 YFSETQ. The CDR3 loop spans 17 amino acids. V trimming: 0 bases; J trimming: 5 bases; junction bases outside the gene matches: 10. DNA of the CDR3: TGCGCCAGCAGCTTGGCGTGGGGGAGGGCCCGGACCGGGGAGCTGTTTTTT. Translation gives CASSLAWGRARTGELFF.

V and J are TRBV27 and TRBJ1-1; 7 positions match TRBD1. The length of the CDR3 is 16 residues. The V segment lost 3 bases and the J segment 0 bases; nucleotides outside the gene matches: 7. CDR1 and CDR2 from the germline V gene are MNHEY and SMNVEV (reference sequence). The CDR3 sequence is CASSFLRTGMNTEAFF. CDR3 bases: TGTGCCAGCAGTTTTCTTCGGACAGGAATGAACACTGAAGCTTTCTTT.

This chain joins TRBV5-1 and TRBJ1-2, with a possible D match to TRBD1 (5 bases). CDR1 SGHRS and CDR2 YFSETQ come from the germline V gene. CDR3 length: 13 residues. Deletions cut 2 bases from V and 7 bases from J, with 12 bases between. The chain's CDR3 is CASSFRDRSGYTF. For the CDR3, the DNA is TGCGCCAGCAGCTTCCGGGACCGAAGTGGCTACACCTTC.

This clonotype was detected a few times. The genes are TRBV9 and TRBJ2-2, with TRBD1 identical over 9 bases. The germline gives CDR1 SGDLS, CDR2 YYNGEE. There are 16 residues in the CDR3. V gave up 4 bases and J gave up 0 bases; unmatched junction bases: 4. The DNA of the CDR3 is TGTGCCAGCAGCTATGGGACAGGGCCGAACACCGGGGAGCTGTTTTTT. Protein: CASSYGTGPNTGELFF.

This clonotype was detected only once. The CDR3 loop is CASSLSRWTGGYGYTF. CDR3 in DNA: TGTGCCAGCAGCTTATCGCGATGGACAGGGGGCTATGGCTACACCTTC. The chain carries TRBV7-9 and TRBJ1-2; 10 bases agree with TRBD1. Unmatched junction bases numbered 7, after V lost 2 bases and J lost 4 bases. In germline, CDR1 is SEHNR, CDR2 FQNEAQ (reference sequence). The CDR3 length is 16 residues.

The rearrangement joins TRBV20-1 to TRBJ2-3, with D tentatively TRBD1 (5 bases). V lost 0 bases and J lost 3, with 13 bases in between. Germline V gene data show CDR1 as DFQATT and CDR2 as SNEGSKA (reference sequence). The CDR3 is made up of 15 amino acids. DNA for the CDR3: TGCAGTGCTAGAGATCCCACCCGACAGACAGATACGCAGTATTTT. Translating it yields CSARDPTRQTDTQYF.

This clonotype was recorded a few times. The chain links TRBV5-1 to TRBJ2-3, with D tentatively TRBD2 (6 bases). Trimming removed 2 bases at V and 5 bases at J, with 9 bases between. The germline gives CDR1 SGHRS, CDR2 YFSETQ. The CDR3 is 13 residues long. The CDR3 DNA is TGCGCCAGCAGCTTCCAGGGAGGAGATACGCAGTATTTT. Its protein product is CASSFQGGDTQYF.

This clonotype came up a few times. V and J are TRBV10-3 and TRBJ2-1; 15 bases line up with TRBD2. J gave up 1 base and V 3 bases, and 10 bases lay outside the gene matches. Per the germline V gene, CDR1 is ENHRY and CDR2 is SYGVKD. There are 20 residues in the CDR3. This CDR3 reads CAISEPLGTSGRRSYNEQFF. In DNA, the CDR3 is TGTGCCATCAGTGAACCCTTGGGGACTAGCGGGAGGAGATCCTACAATGAGCAGTTCTTC.

This clonotype was seen more than once but under ten times. V is TRBV19 and J is TRBJ2-1; 9 positions agree with TRBD2. CDR3 length equals 15 residues. Trimming cost V 7 bases and J 5 bases; bases outside gene matches: 9. CDR1 and CDR2 (germline): LNHDA, SQIVND (reference sequence). The CDR3 bases are TGTGCCAGTACCTATAGCGGGAGTTTGAACAATGAGCAGTTCTTC. This encodes CASTYSGSLNNEQFF.

This clonotype has only a few counts. The chain uses TRBV6-5 and TRBJ1-1; D perhaps matches TRBD1 (5 bases). The CDR3 has 14 amino acids. V lost 2 bases to trimming and J lost 0 bases, with 7 bases between them. CDR1 MNHEY and CDR2 SVGAGI come from the germline V gene. The CDR3 DNA is TGTGCCAGCAGTTACACGGACATGAACACTGAAGCTTTCTTT. Its protein is CASSYTDMNTEAFF.

In its sample, this clonotype was seen a few times. The chain combines TRBV7-2 with TRBJ1-1; D uncertain. V shed 4 bases and J shed 5 bases, with 8 bases lying between them. CDR1 and CDR2 from the germline V gene are SGHTA and FQGNSA. This CDR3 is 12 amino acids long. The chain's CDR3 is CASSWTATEAFF. The CDR3 region has the DNA TGTGCCAGCAGCTGGACGGCAACTGAAGCTTTCTTT.

The V gene is TRBV2, the J gene TRBJ2-7; 7 bases are shared with TRBD1. The V and J ends lost 6 bases and 2 bases, in that order; junction bases with no gene match: 7. CDR3 length: 14 amino acids. The V gene's germline CDR1 is SNHLY and CDR2 FYNNEI. The CDR3 loop is CASRTRQGPYEQYF. The CDR3 DNA is TGTGCCAGCAGAACAAGACAGGGCCCCTACGAGCAGTACTTC.

The CDR3 region has the DNA TGCAGTGCTGGAAAAACGACTAGCGGGAGGCCCTACGAGCAGTACTTC. Translating gives CSAGKTTSGRPYEQYF. This chain uses TRBV20-1 with TRBJ2-7, with 13 bases that match TRBD2. There are 16 residues in the CDR3. The germline V gene has CDR1 DFQATT and CDR2 SNEGSKA (reference sequence). The V segment lost 5 bases and the J segment 2 bases; nucleotides outside the gene matches: 9.

This clonotype was seen a few times. This chain connects TRBV5-1 to TRBJ2-1; TRBD2 aligns across 13 bases. CDR3 length: 15 amino acids. CDR1 is SGHRS, CDR2 YFSETQ, per germline. V was pared by 3 bases and J by 9 bases, with 6 bases of the junction left unmatched. The CDR3 here is CASSWGLAGFIEQFF. CDR3 DNA sequence: TGCGCCAGCAGCTGGGGACTAGCGGGATTTATTGAGCAGTTCTTC.

Comments on this clonotype: At one boundary the junction diverges from the germline segment, which might be a read error. The chain uses TRBV20-1 and TRBJ1-1, with 8 positions matching TRBD1. The germline CDR1 and CDR2 sequences are DFQATT and SNEGSKA (reference sequence). This CDR3 contains 14 residues. The DNA for the CDR3 is TGCGGTGCTAGGGGGGGGACAGGGAACACTGAAGCTTTCTTT. Its protein product is CGARGGTGNTEAFF.

The chain carries TRBV15 and TRBJ1-5; TRBD1 matches 7 bases. Trimming at V came to 5 bases and at J to 2 bases, leaving 6 bases not matched to a gene. There are 15 residues in the CDR3. CDR1 is LNHNV, CDR2 YYDKDF, per germline (reference sequence). CDR3 protein: CATSGSGTGNQPQHF. In nucleotides, the CDR3 is TGTGCCACCAGCGGGTCCGGGACAGGCAATCAGCCCCAGCATTTT.

This clonotype was seen only a few times. The chain uses TRBV5-1 and TRBJ2-7; the D gene is possibly TRBD1 (6 bases). The CDR3 extends over 14 amino acids. V was cut by 7 bases and J by 0 bases, with 14 bases left in between. Germline values: CDR1 SGHRS, CDR2 YFSETQ. CDR3 sequence: CASADRPGSYEQYF. The CDR3 nucleotides read TGCGCCAGCGCCGACAGGCCCGGCTCCTACGAGCAGTACTTC.

This clonotype was observed a few times. The gene calls are TRBV6-1 and TRBJ2-3; 11 bases agree with TRBD2. J gave up 1 base and V 0 bases, and 3 bases lay outside the gene matches. CDR3 size: 17 residues. CDR1 and CDR2 (germline): MNHNS, SASEGT. The CDR3 is CASSEAPGLAGTDTQYF. In nucleotides, the CDR3 is TGTGCCAGCAGTGAAGCACCGGGACTAGCGGGCACAGATACGCAGTATTTT.

The chain carries TRBV5-1 and TRBJ2-5, with TRBD2 matching 9 bases. The germline V gene has CDR1 SGHRS and CDR2 YFSETQ. V lost 3 bases, J lost 3 bases, and 9 bases stayed unmatched. The CDR3 has 16 residues. CDR3 sequence: CASSSFGLAFEETQYF. As DNA, the CDR3 is TGCGCCAGCAGCTCCTTCGGACTAGCGTTTGAAGAGACCCAGTACTTC.

The chain couples TRBV4-1 to TRBJ2-1, with D unclear. The CDR3 has 13 amino acids. Looked up from germline, CDR1 is MGHRA and CDR2 is YSYEKL. Trimming left V 0 bases short and J 10 bases short, with 10 bases between. The CDR3, as DNA: TGCGCCAGCAGCCAAGATTTCTGGCGGGAGCAGTTCTTC. This codes for CASSQDFWREQFF.

The chain links TRBV5-1 to TRBJ2-1; D perhaps matches TRBD2 (5 bases). From germline, CDR1 is SGHRS and CDR2 YFSETQ. The CDR3 contains 14 residues. Trimming stripped 3 bases from V and 3 bases from J, with 10 bases between. CDR3 protein: CASSSDGNYNEQFF. CDR3 bases: TGCGCCAGCAGCTCTGACGGGAACTACAATGAGCAGTTCTTC.

This clonotype was seen a handful of times. V and J are TRBV5-1 and TRBJ2-6; weak D call: TRBD2 (6 bases). The CDR3 is 18 amino acids. Germline V CDR1 and CDR2: SGHRS, YFSETQ. Trimming took 0 bases from V and 0 from J, leaving 13 bases between them. CDR3 coding DNA: TGCGCCAGCAGCTTGGAACGGGAGCGTCGCTCTGGGGCCAACGTCCTGACTTTC. This translates into CASSLERERRSGANVLTF. The full variable domain, its missing parts supplied by reference TRBV5-1 and TRBJ2-6, is KAGVTQTPRYLIKTRGQQVTLSCSPISGHRSVSWYQQTPGQGLQFLFEYFSETQRNKGNFPGRFSGRQFSNSRSEMNVSTLELGDSALYLCASSLERERRSGANVLTFGAGSRLTVL.

This clonotype was detected only a few times. The chain joins TRBV5-1 to TRBJ2-1, with 10 bases that match TRBD2. V gave up 0 bases and J gave up 4 bases; unmatched junction bases: 4. This CDR3 comprises 16 residues. Germline CDR1 is SGHRS and CDR2 is YFSETQ. The CDR3 loop reads CASSLDSGRLYNEQFF. The CDR3 DNA reads TGCGCCAGCAGCTTGGATAGCGGGAGGCTTTACAATGAGCAGTTCTTC.

The chain has TRBV10-3 and TRBJ2-2; TRBD1 matches at 8 bases. CDR3 length: 14 residues. Per the germline V gene, CDR1 is ENHRY and CDR2 is SYGVKD. V lost 5 bases to trimming and J lost 5 bases; unmatched junction nucleotides: 4. In nucleotides, the CDR3 is TGTGCCATCAGTAACGGGGACAGGACCGGGGAGCTGTTTTTT. It yields the protein CAISNGDRTGELFF.

The sample holds a few counts of this clonotype. This chain joins TRBV29-1 and TRBJ1-2, with 9 nucleotides matching TRBD1. The V and J ends lost 1 base and 5 bases, in that order; junction bases with no gene match: 2. The CDR3 has 13 residues. Germline CDR1 and CDR2: SQVTM and ANQGSEA. For the CDR3, the DNA is TGCAGCGTTGAAGGGGGGACAGGGTATGGCTACACCTTC. The encoded protein is CSVEGGTGYGYTF.

The chain combines TRBV20-1 with TRBJ2-3, with D unclear. Germline V gene data show CDR1 as DFQATT and CDR2 as SNEGSKA (reference sequence). Trimming stripped 0 bases from V and 2 bases from J, with 15 bases between. This CDR3 contains 16 residues. The CDR3 bases are TGCAGTGCTAGAGATCGGGCGCGGCCGCTCACAGATACGCAGTATTTT. Translation gives CSARDRARPLTDTQYF.

The chain couples TRBV5-1 to TRBJ1-5; D is undetermined. Trimming stripped 1 base from V and 2 bases from J, with 10 bases between. Germline V gives CDR1 SGHRS, CDR2 YFSETQ. This CDR3 spans 15 amino acids. CDR3 DNA: TGCGCCAGCAGCTTGAGCGGGTCGGGCAATCAGCCCCAGCATTTT. It yields the protein CASSLSGSGNQPQHF.